Following are 10 T cell receptor beta chains from one sample sequenced in a study of CD8+ T cells in alopecia areata. Treatment: oral pan-JAK inhibitor, 5-10 mg twice daily. It was cDNA, reverse transcribed from extracted RNA, that served as the sequencing template. Some clones are missing from TCRdb's copy, which holds only in-frame ones; the method was immunoSEQ multiplex PCR. The sample holds over 100,000 clones, 50% to 55% seen once. Sequences were derived from CD4+ T cells sorted from blood, sampled at week 4, from a patient treated with tofacitinib. These receptors were collected from a human donor with alopecia areata.

The chain carries TRBV27 and TRBJ2-1, with 10 bases aligning to TRBD2. Germline V CDR1 and CDR2: MNHEY, SMNVEV (reference sequence). The trim removed 8 bases at V and 6 bases at J, leaving 7 bases unmatched. The CDR3 length is 14 residues. This CDR3 reads CASRPSGSVNEQFF. CDR3 in DNA: TGTGCCAGCCGTCCTAGCGGGAGTGTCAATGAGCAGTTCTTC.

The chain recombines TRBV4-1 with TRBJ2-1; D is undetermined. This CDR3 is built from 16 residues. V dropped 4 bases and J dropped 5 bases, with 18 bases sitting between them. Germline lookup yields CDR1 MGHRA and CDR2 YSYEKL. The CDR3 region has the DNA TGCGCCAGCAGCCCCCCAATTGTTTTTTCCAACAATGAGCAGTTCTTC. It translates to CASSPPIVFSNNEQFF.

This chain links TRBV6-5 with TRBJ1-1; D perhaps matches TRBD1 (5 bases). V was cut by 5 bases and J by 7 bases, with 17 bases left in between. This CDR3 spans 14 amino acids. Per germline, CDR1 MNHEY and CDR2 SVGAGI. In DNA, the CDR3 is TGTGCCAGCAGTAAATTCCTCCGGGACGGTGAAGCTTTCTTT. This translates into CASSKFLRDGEAFF.

The chain links TRBV29-1 to TRBJ1-1; TRBD1 might be the D (6 bases). CDR3 length: 13 amino acids. Trimming cost V 4 bases and J 4 bases, with 13 bases left between them. Germline CDR1 is SQVTM and CDR2 is ANQGSEA. DNA for the CDR3: TGCAGCGTTGTTCGGGGGCTTATCACTGAAGCTTTCTTT. It is translated as CSVVRGLITEAFF.

V and J are TRBV2 and TRBJ2-5; the D is unclear. This CDR3 is built from 11 residues. Trimming stripped 2 bases from V and 6 bases from J, with 4 bases between. CDR1 and CDR2 (germline): SNHLY, FYNNEI. CDR3 DNA sequence: TGTGCCAGCAGTGAAATGCAGACCCAGTACTTC. It is translated as CASSEMQTQYF.

This clone was recorded once. The chain recombines TRBV4-2 with TRBJ1-1; D perhaps matches TRBD1 (5 bases). Trimming took off 4 bases at V and 1 base at J, with 16 bases between the two ends. CDR1 is LGHNA, CDR2 YNFKEQ, per germline. The CDR3 spans 16 residues. Here the CDR3 DNA reads TGTGCCAGCAGCCCAGTCGGGGGGACTGAGAACACTGAAGCTTTCTTT. It translates to CASSPVGGTENTEAFF.

V and J are TRBV29-1 and TRBJ1-5; possibly TRBD1 for D (5 bases). V lost 4 bases, J lost 3 bases, and 10 bases lay in between. Looked up from germline, CDR1 is SQVTM and CDR2 is ANQGSEA. This CDR3 has 13 amino acids. For the CDR3, the DNA is TGCAGCGTTGGGGGACTTTACAATCAGCCCCAGCATTTT. Protein product: CSVGGLYNQPQHF.

A single count supports this clone. The rearrangement joins TRBV2 to TRBJ2-7, with D unclear. The CDR3 has 11 residues. With 11 bases removed from V and 2 bases from J, the gap between germline ends came to 10 bases. CDR1 SNHLY and CDR2 FYNNEI come from the germline V gene. CDR3 DNA: TGTGCCTCGGGCCGTACCTACGAGCAGTACTTC. It translates to CASGRTYEQYF.

The V call is TRBV7-8, the J call TRBJ2-3; 8 bases are a match to TRBD1. V shed 3 bases and J 0 bases; nucleotides not matched to a gene: 5. CDR1 SGHVS and CDR2 FQNEAQ come from the germline V gene. This CDR3 region has 16 residues. CDR3 bases: TGTGCCAGCAGCTTTAACCGGGACAGGAGCACAGATACGCAGTATTTT. The encoded protein is CASSFNRDRSTDTQYF.

The chain uses TRBV6-1 and TRBJ2-7, with D perhaps TRBD1 (5 bases). V was pared by 4 bases and J by 2 bases, with 9 bases between. The CDR3 consists of 13 residues. CDR1 MNHNS and CDR2 SASEGT come from the germline V gene. CDR3 sequence reads: CASSGQNTYEQYF. Here the CDR3 DNA reads TGTGCCAGCAGTGGACAGAACACCTACGAGCAGTACTTC.